This T cell receptor (beta chain) derives from a study of blood T cell repertoires in COVID-19. Study-wide background: Specimens from acute and convalescent COVID-19 originated in the United States, Italy and Spain. PBMCs, B-cell-depleted T cells, or T cells were the source of the cDNA or gDNA that made up the material.

As originally analysed: Nucleated cell counts were estimated from reference gene primer amplification. The protocol was immunoSEQ multiplex PCR, while the TCRdb copy is restricted to in-frame clones and leaves out a portion. V and J calls and clone size are given by that table; D and trimming were obtained from the DNA. The data show 150,000 to 200,000 clones, with approximately 84% seen just once and roughly 14% held by the top ten. Trimming shortened V by 3 bases and J by 5 bases, and 9 bases separated the two germline ends. Germline assignment: CDR1 MGHRA and CDR2 YSYEKL. The CDR3 covers 13 residues. This clone has a single count.

The source material was peripheral blood. The rearrangement links TRBV4-1 to TRBJ2-3, with D possibly matching TRBD1 (6 bases). This receptor was identified in a man aged 18 to 29 with active or convalescent COVID-19. The CDR3 DNA is TGCGCCAGCAGCCAGGGGGCTGGAGATACGCAGTATTTT. It codes for CASSQGAGDTQYF.